The 28 T cell receptor beta chains presented below share a single source sample, sequenced in a study of tumor and adjacent non-tumor tissue in lung cancer. No cell sorting was done before RNA was extracted from the tissue. More than 3 cm separated this lung sample from the edge of the tumor. A modified ARM-PCR protocol with three rounds of nested PCR amplified TCRbeta. TCRdb re-called the multiplex PCR reads through MiXCR, storing one row per CDR3 protein. The profile shows about 98,000 distinct CDR3 sequences, around three quarters of them singletons. The sequenced sample consisted of distant non-tumor lung tissue. These receptors were taken from a man aged 55-75 years with small cell lung cancer.

About this clonotype: At one end, the junction sequence differs from germline, possibly due to a read error. The V call is TRBV12-3 or TRBV12-4, the J call TRBJ2-1, with 10 nucleotides matching TRBD1. This CDR3 spans 15 amino acids. The chain's CDR3 is CASSPGQGPHNEQVF. Here the CDR3 DNA reads TGTGCCAGCAGTCCGGGACAGGGGCCTCACAATGAACAGGTCTTC.

This clonotype is classed as hyperexpanded. This chain links TRBV4-1 with TRBJ2-2, with a possible D match to TRBD1 (7 bases). V was shortened by 5 bases and J by 5 bases, with 15 bases between the two germline ends. CDR3 size: 15 residues. The germline V gene has CDR1 MGHRA and CDR2 YSYEKL. The CDR3 DNA sequence: TGCGCCAGCAGCAGCAGGGGGGCCTATACCGGGGAGCTGTTTTTT. Amino acids: CASSSRGAYTGELFF.

This sequence joins TRBV12-3 or TRBV12-4 and TRBJ2-3, with 10 bases that match TRBD2. Losses at the gene ends were 6 bases for V and 8 bases for J; bases not matched to a gene: 14. The CDR3 has 16 residues. Written as DNA, the CDR3 is TGTGCCAGCAGCCGGATAGCGGGAGGTGGCATAGGTACGCAGTATTTT. Translated: CASSRIAGGGIGTQYF.

Remarks on this clonotype: The junction does not match germline at one end; this may be a read error. The CDR3 region is CARSYVMSGRDEDTHYF. The CDR3 coding sequence is TGTGCCAGGAGTTATGTAATGAGCGGGAGGGATGAAGATACGCACTATTTT. The V call is TRBV6-2 or TRBV6-3, the J call TRBJ2-3; 10 bases map to TRBD2. This CDR3 has 17 residues. The germline CDR1 and CDR2 sequences are MNHEY and SVGEGT.

Here the CDR3 reads CASSSVTAQSSYYEQYF. The CDR3 DNA reads TGTGCCAGCAGCTCAGTGACAGCCCAGAGCTCCTACTATGAGCAGTACTTC. V usage is TRBV11-2 and J usage is TRBJ2-1, with TRBD1 as a possible D gene (5 bases). The tail of the sequence fits TRBJ2-7 better, so the J call may be wrong. The germline CDR1 and CDR2 sequences are SGHAT and FQNNGV. This CDR3 has 17 amino acids.

Points on this clonotype: A clone one base away is much larger, so this may be a read error. The chain has TRBV20-1 and TRBJ2-3; D is tentatively TRBD1 or TRBD2 (5 bases each). This CDR3 is built from 14 residues. From germline, CDR1 is DFQATT and CDR2 SNEGSKA (reference sequence). CDR3 residues: CSASETAATDTPYF. The CDR3 DNA reads TGCAGTGCTAGTGAGACAGCGGCCACAGATACGCCGTATTTT.

About this clonotype: The junction shows a germline mismatch at one end, possibly a read error. The genes are TRBV12-3 or TRBV12-4 and TRBJ1-6, with no clear D. This CDR3 spans 15 amino acids. CDR3 nucleotide sequence: TGTGCTAGCAGTTCCGGCGGGAACACGGATTCACCCCTCCACTTT. The encoded protein is CASSSGGNTDSPLHF.

The table lists this clonotype with many counts. The chain recombines TRBV9 with TRBJ2-5; D unresolved. In germline, CDR1 is SGDLS, CDR2 YYNGEE. V lost 0 bases and J 5 bases, leaving 11 bases between the germline ends. This CDR3 contains 14 residues. The CDR3 nucleotides are TGTGCCAGCAGCGTAGTGATTAGTGGGGAGACCCAGTACTTC. Translated: CASSVVISGETQYF.

For this clonotype: A read error may account for a junction end that differs from germline. The chain has TRBV30 and TRBJ2-5, with a possible D match to TRBD2 (6 bases). The CDR3 is 13 residues long. Per germline, CDR1 GTSNPN and CDR2 SVGIG (reference sequence). This CDR3 reads CAWRGMGGETQYF. The CDR3 coding sequence is TGTGCCTGGAGGGGAATGGGAGGAGAGACCCAATACTTC.

Comments on this clonotype: Because the CDR3 is missing its conserved closing phenylalanine or tryptophan, this is likely a read error. This chain joins TRBV11-3 and TRBJ2-1; 16 nucleotides match TRBD2. This CDR3 is built from 18 residues. Germline V gives CDR1 SGHNT, CDR2 YENEEA. V was pared by 0 bases and J by 9 bases, with 8 bases of the junction left unmatched. CDR3 residues: CASSLDGVGLAGGGEQFY. CDR3 coding DNA: TGTGCCAGCAGCTTAGATGGGGTGGGACTAGCGGGAGGGGGTGAGCAGTTCTAC.

Remarks on this clonotype: Mismatch with germline at one junction end may stem from a read error. The rearrangement joins TRBV29-1 to TRBJ2-1; TRBD2 matches at 8 bases. Germline values: CDR1 SQVTM, CDR2 ANQGSEA. The CDR3 has 18 amino acids. CDR3 region: CSIDATGTNGGGYNGQFF. The DNA of the CDR3 is TGCAGCATCGACGCGACCGGGACTAACGGGGGGGGCTACAATGGGCAGTTCTTC.

Turning to this clonotype: Sequence at one end of the junction differs from germline and may be a read error. The CDR3 sequence: CSSGLRQAGGNVQFF. CDR3 DNA: TGTTCCAGCGGCCTCAGACAGGCTGGGGGCAATGTGCAGTTCTTC. This sequence joins TRBV14 and TRBJ2-1; a weak D match, TRBD1 (6 bases). The CDR3 is 15 amino acids. Germline V CDR1 and CDR2: SGHDN, FVKESK.

In the case of this clonotype: The junction differs from germline at one of its ends, possibly a read error. V usage is TRBV12-3 or TRBV12-4 and J usage is TRBJ2-7, with a tentative D call TRBD1 (5 bases). The CDR3 extends over 13 amino acids. DNA of the CDR3: TGCACCAGCAGCCCGTCCCCCGACAGTGTGCAGTACTTC. The encoded protein is CTSSPSPDSVQYF.

This clonotype has a count of ten or more. The CDR3 protein is CASSYSTGGASPLHF. The DNA of the CDR3 is TGTGCCAGCAGTTACTCGACAGGGGGGGCATCACCCCTCCACTTT. This chain connects TRBV6-5 to TRBJ1-6, with TRBD1 matching over 9 bases. Per germline, CDR1 MNHEY and CDR2 SVGAGI. The ends lost 0 bases at V and 10 bases at J; junction bases unmatched: 4. This CDR3 is 15 amino acids long.

As concerns this clonotype: This clone may be a read error of a much larger clone one base away. Since the CDR3 does not end with the conserved phenylalanine or tryptophan, this likely comes from a read error. The chain employs TRBV30 and TRBJ1-1; perhaps TRBD1 as D (6 bases). The V end lost 7 bases, the J end lost 4 bases, and 10 bases lay between the germline ends. The germline V gene has CDR1 GTSNPN and CDR2 SVGIG (reference sequence). The CDR3 spans 11 residues. The DNA for the CDR3 is TGTGCCTCAGGGGTAGGCACTGAAGCTTTCTTA. Its protein is CASGVGTEAFL.

The chain has TRBV11-2 and TRBJ2-7, with D perhaps matching TRBD1 or TRBD2 (5 bases each). The CDR3 extends over 14 amino acids. Germline CDR1 reads SGHAT; CDR2 reads FQNNGV. Between the trimmed V and J ends, which lost 11 bases and 4 bases, there was a span of 21 bases. CDR3 bases: TGTGCCCTCAGCTTGAATCAGGGACCTTACGAGCAGTACGTC. This translates into CALSLNQGPYEQYV.

As regards this clonotype: An end of the junction differs from the germline gene, which may be a read error. The chain combines TRBV4-1 with TRBJ2-3; the match to TRBD2 covers 13 bases. The CDR3 runs 18 residues. Germline loops: CDR1 MGHRA, CDR2 YSYEKL. The CDR3 sequence: CVSSRLSGTSGGTDTQYF. As DNA, the CDR3 is TGCGTCAGCAGCCGTCTTTCCGGGACTAGCGGGGGCACAGATACGCAGTATTTT.

A note on this clonotype: A junction boundary mismatches the germline segment, possibly from a read error. The V call is TRBV7-9, the J call TRBJ1-4; 8 nucleotides line up with TRBD1. The CDR3 runs to 14 residues. Germline CDR1 reads SEHNR; CDR2 reads FQNEAQ (reference sequence). CDR3 bases: TGTGCCAACAGCTCCGGACAGGGAATTGAAAAACTGTTTTTT. It specifies CANSSGQGIEKLFF. The full variable domain, its missing parts supplied by reference TRBV7-9 and TRBJ1-4, is DTGVSQNPRHKITKRGQNVTFRCDPISEHNRLYWYRQTLGQGPEFLTYFQNEAQLEKSRLLSDRFSAERPKGSFSTLEIQRTEQGDSAMYLCANSSGQGIEKLFFGSGTQLSVL.

As for this clonotype: The junction departs from germline at one end; a sequencing error may be responsible. The rearrangement joins TRBV20-1 to TRBJ2-1, with 7 bases fitting TRBD2. CDR1 and CDR2 (germline): DFQATT, SNEGSKA (reference sequence). This CDR3 has 16 residues. CDR3 nucleotides: TGCAGTGCTAGAGACCCCCGAGCGGGATCCTACAATAAGCAGTTCTTC. Amino acids: CSARDPRAGSYNKQFF.

In regard to this clonotype: One end of the junction does not line up with germline, which may come from a read error. This chain links TRBV11-2 with TRBJ2-5; 7 bases line up with TRBD2. The CDR3 has 15 residues. Germline CDR1 SGHAT, CDR2 FQNNGV. The CDR3 DNA sequence: TGTGCCAGTGGCTCACGAGGGAGGGCTCAAGAGACACAGTACTTC. Its protein is CASGSRGRAQETQYF. Full variable domain (missing parts from reference TRBV11-2 and TRBJ2-5): EAGVAQSPRYKIIEKRQSVAFWCNPISGHATLYWYQQILGQGPKLLIQFQNNGVVDDSQLPKDRFSAERLKGVDSTLKIQPAKLEDSAVYLCASGSRGRAQETQYFGPGTRLLVL.

Concerning this clonotype itself: A single base separates this from a much larger clone, so it may be a read error. The V and J genes are TRBV10-3 and TRBJ2-2; D is perhaps TRBD1 (6 bases). Germline CDR1 ENHRY, CDR2 SYGVKD. V was clipped by 5 bases and J by 0 bases, with 16 bases between them. This CDR3 is built from 17 residues. Here the CDR3 DNA reads TGTGCCATCAGTTCCACACCGGGACACACGAACACCGGGGAGCTGTTTTTT. Translating it yields CAISSTPGHTNTGELFF.

The chain has TRBV20-1 and TRBJ2-3, with 9 bases fitting TRBD2. CDR3 length equals 17 residues. Unmatched junction bases numbered 20, after V lost 6 bases and J lost 7 bases. Germline loops: CDR1 DFQATT, CDR2 SNEGSKA (reference sequence). The chain's CDR3 is CSAVSAREAGGTYTQYF. CDR3 in DNA: TGCAGTGCAGTGAGCGCGAGGGAAGCGGGGGGAACATATACGCAGTATTTT.

The genes are TRBV5-1 and TRBJ2-5; a possible D gene is TRBD1 (6 bases). CDR1 is SGHRS and CDR2 is YFSETQ in the germline V gene. The CDR3 is made up of 15 amino acids. In nucleotides, the CDR3 is TGCGCAAGCTATATCGCGGCAGGGGACGGAGAGACCCAGTACTTC. Amino acid sequence: CASYIAAGDGETQYF.

In the case of this clonotype: One end of the junction fails to match germline, which may point to a read error. The chain carries TRBV29-1 and TRBJ2-3; the match to TRBD1 covers 8 bases. The CDR3 runs to 15 residues. Per the germline V gene, CDR1 is SQVTM and CDR2 is ANQGSEA. DNA of the CDR3: TGCAGCGTTGAAGATGGACAGGGACTCACAGATACGCAATGTTTT. This gives the protein CSVEDGQGLTDTQCF.

This clonotype was recorded once. Germline and junction disagree at one end, which may indicate a read error. This chain joins TRBV4-1 and TRBJ1-1; D possibly corresponds to TRBD1 (5 bases). Germline V gene lookup returns CDR1 MGHRA and CDR2 YSYEKL. CDR3 length equals 15 residues. CDR3 loop: CGSGQVPGCGTEAFF. Written as DNA, the CDR3 is TGCGGCAGCGGCCAAGTTCCAGGGTGTGGCACTGAAGCTTTCTTT.

This clonotype was observed a single time. The genes are TRBV20-1 and TRBJ2-1, with 10 positions matching TRBD2. V dropped 7 bases and J dropped 1; count of bases not matched to a gene: 10. The CDR3 is 16 residues long. Germline CDR1 reads DFQATT; CDR2 reads SNEGSKA (reference sequence). This chain's CDR3 is CSVLKLSGGSYNEQFF. The CDR3 DNA reads TGCAGTGTTCTAAAGCTTAGCGGGGGGTCCTACAATGAGCAGTTCTTC.

This clonotype showed up many times. The chain employs TRBV6-5 and TRBJ2-7; 8 bases line up with TRBD1. The CDR3 consists of 14 residues. J gave up 6 bases and V 0 bases, and 4 bases lay outside the gene matches. The germline gives CDR1 MNHEY, CDR2 SVGAGI. The CDR3 loop is CASSYSGRGREQYF. The CDR3 nucleotides are TGTGCCAGCAGTTACTCGGGCAGGGGGCGCGAGCAGTACTTC.

CDR3 amino acids: CAWSGSYEQYF. CDR3 nucleotide sequence: TGTGCATGGTCGGGTTCCTACGAGCAGTACTTC. The V call is TRBV30, the J call TRBJ2-7; D is unclear. This CDR3 has 11 amino acids. Germline V gene data show CDR1 as GTSNPN and CDR2 as SVGIG (reference sequence). The complete variable domain, with remaining parts taken from reference TRBV30 and TRBJ2-7, reads SQTIHQWPATLVQPVGSPLSLECTVEGTSNPNLYWYRQAAGRGLQLLFYSVGIGQISSEVPQNLSASRPQDRQFILSSKKLLLSDSGFYLCAWSGSYEQYFGPGTRLTVT.